In this sample, the clone carrying this T cell receptor (beta chain) turned up many times. Its target is unknown. The time point here: sample taken at primary tumor resection. The sample originates from a study of spatial heterogeneity in lung cancer. General study points: For expanded intratumoral alpha and beta TCRs, counts tracked tumor mutation counts.

CDR1 and CDR2 from the germline V gene are SGHAT and FQNNGV. The CDR3 runs to 15 residues. V shed 5 bases, J shed 1 base, and the junction held 7 bases outside the gene matches. In TCRdb, the 5' RACE reads were re-called with MiXCR into one record per CDR3 protein. The sample records over 15,000 distinct CDR3 sequences, roughly 6.2% being singletons. The sequences come from lung tumor tissue, collected at surgery. The chain is built from TRBV11-2 and TRBJ2-5, with 7 bases lining up with TRBD1. The TCR was taken from a male donor with early-stage non-small cell lung cancer. As DNA, the CDR3 is TGTGCCAGCAGCCACCGGGACAGCATCCAAGAGACCCAGTACTTC. It codes for CASSHRDSIQETQYF.